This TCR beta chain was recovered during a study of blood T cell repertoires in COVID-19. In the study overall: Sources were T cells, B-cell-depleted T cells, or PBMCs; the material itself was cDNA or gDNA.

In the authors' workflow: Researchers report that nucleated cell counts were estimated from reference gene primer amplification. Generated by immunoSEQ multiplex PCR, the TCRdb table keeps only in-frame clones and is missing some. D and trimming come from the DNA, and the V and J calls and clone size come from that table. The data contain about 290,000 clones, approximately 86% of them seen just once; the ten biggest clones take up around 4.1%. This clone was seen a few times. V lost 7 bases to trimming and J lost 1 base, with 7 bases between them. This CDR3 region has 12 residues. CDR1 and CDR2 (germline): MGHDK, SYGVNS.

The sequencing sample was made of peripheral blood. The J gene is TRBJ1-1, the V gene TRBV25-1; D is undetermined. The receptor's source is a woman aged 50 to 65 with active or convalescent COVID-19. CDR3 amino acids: CASTSWNTEAFF. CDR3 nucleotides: TGTGCCAGCACGTCTTGGAACACTGAAGCTTTCTTT.